The 15 T cell receptor beta chains below come from one sample, sequenced in a study of cytomegalovirus exposure and HLA in healthy donors. PCR involved 60 Vbeta and 13 Jbeta primers. Libraries were prepared by immunoSEQ multiplex PCR; TCRdb keeps only in-frame clonotypes and omits some of them. The sample includes about 200,000 clones, approximately 79% of them seen just once. Sequencing was done on a sample of PBMCs. Receptor source: a girl aged 10-17 years in good health and CMV-seropositive.

This clone has just one count. The chain uses TRBV30 and TRBJ1-5; a possible D gene is TRBD1 (5 bases). This CDR3 comprises 15 residues. The V and J ends lost 5 bases and 3 bases respectively, with 17 bases between them. The V gene's germline CDR1 is GTSNPN and CDR2 SVGIG (reference sequence). Here the CDR3 DNA reads TGTGCCTGGGGGGGGAATACAGGTTACAATCAGCCCCAGCATTTT. It encodes CAWGGNTGYNQPQHF.

The rearrangement uses TRBV27 and TRBJ1-5, with D possibly TRBD1 on 5 matching bases. V was pared by 5 bases and J by 7 bases, with 9 bases between. CDR3 length: 12 amino acids. Germline V lookup: CDR1 MNHEY, CDR2 SMNVEV (reference sequence). The CDR3 reads CASSPGLQPQHF. The DNA for the CDR3 is TGTGCCAGCAGTCCGGGACTACAGCCCCAGCATTTT.

CDR3 residues: CASSSWGSGGSGRTGELFF. CDR3 bases: TGTGCCAGCAGCTCGTGGGGTAGCGGGGGTAGCGGGAGGACCGGGGAGCTGTTTTTT. The rearrangement joins TRBV7-2 to TRBJ2-2; 10 positions agree with TRBD2. V was clipped by 4 bases and J by 5 bases; unmatched bases: 16. The CDR3 is made up of 19 amino acids. Germline lookup yields CDR1 SGHTA and CDR2 FQGNSA.

The chain has TRBV2 and TRBJ2-4; D call uncertain. Per germline, CDR1 SNHLY and CDR2 FYNNEI. The CDR3 contains 14 residues. Trimming left V 6 bases short and J 7 bases short, with 16 bases between. CDR3 protein: CASRQALIQNIQYF. The DNA of the CDR3 is TGTGCCAGCAGGCAGGCCCTTATCCAGAACATTCAGTACTTC. The whole variable domain, filled in from reference TRBV2 and TRBJ2-4, reads EPEVTQTPSHQVTQMGQEVILRCVPISNHLYFYWYRQILGQKVEFLVSFYNNEISEKSEIFDDQFSVERPDGSNFTLKIRSTKLEDSAMYFCASRQALIQNIQYFGAGTRLSVL.

The V call is TRBV6-5, the J call TRBJ1-6, with 8 bases lining up with TRBD1. Germline V CDR1 and CDR2: MNHEY, SVGAGI. J was trimmed by 7 bases and V by 0 bases; bases with no gene match: 2. The CDR3 covers 15 residues. The CDR3 DNA follows: TGTGCCAGCAGTTACTCTGGACAGGGCAATTCACCCCTCCACTTT. As protein: CASSYSGQGNSPLHF.

CDR3 region: CASSVGNRGTYEQYF. CDR3 DNA sequence: TGTGCCAGCAGCGTAGGTAACAGGGGAACCTACGAGCAGTACTTC. J is TRBJ2-7 and V is TRBV9, with 7 bases aligning to TRBD1. V lost 0 bases, J lost 2 bases, and 5 bases stayed unmatched. Looked up from germline, CDR1 is SGDLS and CDR2 is YYNGEE. CDR3 length: 15 residues.

The chain is built from TRBV10-1 and TRBJ2-5, with TRBD1 identical over 7 bases. CDR1 and CDR2 (germline): WNHNN, SYGVQD (reference sequence). V gave up 8 bases and J gave up 5 bases; unmatched junction bases: 8. CDR3 length: 13 amino acids. CDR3 nucleotide sequence: TGCGCCAGCTCGGGACAGAGTGGGGAGACCCAGTACTTC. Amino acid sequence: CASSGQSGETQYF.

This clone was picked up a small number of times. This rearrangement joins TRBV6-1 to TRBJ1-3; D is uncertain. Germline CDR1 MNHNS, CDR2 SASEGT. The CDR3 totals 15 residues. The V and J ends lost 7 bases and 0 bases respectively, with 13 bases between them. The CDR3 loop reads CASTSDWSSGNTIYF. For the CDR3, the DNA is TGTGCCAGCACCTCAGACTGGAGCTCTGGAAACACCATATATTTT.

The rearrangement links TRBV7-7 to TRBJ2-5, with 13 bases that match TRBD2. The CDR3 runs 16 residues. V was pared by 6 bases and J by 3 bases, with 7 bases of the junction left unmatched. Germline V CDR1 and CDR2: SSHAT, FNYEAQ (reference sequence). CDR3 amino acids: CASSLATSGGKETQYF. The CDR3 region has the DNA TGTGCCAGCAGTCTCGCGACTAGCGGGGGGAAAGAGACCCAGTACTTC.

This chain uses TRBV7-7 with TRBJ2-6, with 9 bases identical to TRBD1. The CDR3 consists of 17 residues. Germline values: CDR1 SSHAT, CDR2 FNYEAQ (reference sequence). V shed 6 bases, J shed 4 bases, and the junction held 10 bases outside the gene matches. The CDR3 protein is CASSRLRDRAGANVLTF. CDR3 DNA: TGTGCCAGCAGTCGCCTTCGGGACAGGGCCGGGGCCAACGTCCTGACTTTC.

The rearrangement links TRBV7-9 to TRBJ1-5; D gene unclear. The CDR3 totals 17 residues. Trimming took off 5 bases at V and 2 bases at J, with 19 bases between the two ends. Germline V CDR1 and CDR2: SEHNR, FQNEAQ (reference sequence). The CDR3 sequence is CASSHHPAIPGNQPQHF. The CDR3 coding sequence is TGTGCCAGCAGCCACCACCCCGCGATCCCGGGCAATCAGCCCCAGCATTTT.

The chain recombines TRBV2 with TRBJ2-5; D is perhaps TRBD2 (5 bases). Trimming removed 7 bases at V and 2 bases at J, with 14 bases between. Germline CDR1 reads SNHLY; CDR2 reads FYNNEI. The CDR3 extends over 14 amino acids. CDR3 region: CASTRTGNQETQYF. In DNA, the CDR3 is TGTGCCAGCACGAGAACGGGGAATCAAGAGACCCAGTACTTC.

The chain couples TRBV7-2 to TRBJ1-1; a weak D match, TRBD1 (5 bases). This CDR3 comprises 13 residues. Trimming pared 5 bases from V and 7 bases from J, leaving 14 bases between. Germline-derived CDR1 and CDR2 are SGHTA and FQGNSA. CDR3 amino acids: CASSDPGRVEAFF. The CDR3 DNA reads TGTGCCAGCAGCGACCCCGGCAGGGTTGAAGCTTTCTTT.

The count of this clone is one. The chain is built from TRBV7-8 and TRBJ2-2, with 10 bases aligning to TRBD2. V gave up 2 bases and J gave up 3 bases; unmatched junction bases: 6. CDR1 and CDR2 (germline): SGHVS, FQNEAQ. CDR3 length: 17 residues. CDR3 in amino acids: CASSLRGAGGHTGELFF. CDR3 coding DNA: TGTGCCAGCAGCTTAAGGGGAGCGGGGGGGCACACCGGGGAGCTGTTTTTT.

With respect to this clone: The sample has other DNA sequences that encode this CDR3 too. The gene calls are TRBV27 and TRBJ2-4, with 14 bases fitting TRBD2. The germline V gene encodes CDR1 MNHEY and CDR2 SMNVEV (reference sequence). After removal of 6 bases from V and 2 bases from J, the junction contained 3 bases not matched to a gene. The CDR3 covers 16 residues. CDR3 protein: CASRRLAGGTKNIQYF. CDR3 nucleotides: TGTGCCAGCAGACGACTAGCGGGGGGGACCAAAAACATTCAGTACTTC.